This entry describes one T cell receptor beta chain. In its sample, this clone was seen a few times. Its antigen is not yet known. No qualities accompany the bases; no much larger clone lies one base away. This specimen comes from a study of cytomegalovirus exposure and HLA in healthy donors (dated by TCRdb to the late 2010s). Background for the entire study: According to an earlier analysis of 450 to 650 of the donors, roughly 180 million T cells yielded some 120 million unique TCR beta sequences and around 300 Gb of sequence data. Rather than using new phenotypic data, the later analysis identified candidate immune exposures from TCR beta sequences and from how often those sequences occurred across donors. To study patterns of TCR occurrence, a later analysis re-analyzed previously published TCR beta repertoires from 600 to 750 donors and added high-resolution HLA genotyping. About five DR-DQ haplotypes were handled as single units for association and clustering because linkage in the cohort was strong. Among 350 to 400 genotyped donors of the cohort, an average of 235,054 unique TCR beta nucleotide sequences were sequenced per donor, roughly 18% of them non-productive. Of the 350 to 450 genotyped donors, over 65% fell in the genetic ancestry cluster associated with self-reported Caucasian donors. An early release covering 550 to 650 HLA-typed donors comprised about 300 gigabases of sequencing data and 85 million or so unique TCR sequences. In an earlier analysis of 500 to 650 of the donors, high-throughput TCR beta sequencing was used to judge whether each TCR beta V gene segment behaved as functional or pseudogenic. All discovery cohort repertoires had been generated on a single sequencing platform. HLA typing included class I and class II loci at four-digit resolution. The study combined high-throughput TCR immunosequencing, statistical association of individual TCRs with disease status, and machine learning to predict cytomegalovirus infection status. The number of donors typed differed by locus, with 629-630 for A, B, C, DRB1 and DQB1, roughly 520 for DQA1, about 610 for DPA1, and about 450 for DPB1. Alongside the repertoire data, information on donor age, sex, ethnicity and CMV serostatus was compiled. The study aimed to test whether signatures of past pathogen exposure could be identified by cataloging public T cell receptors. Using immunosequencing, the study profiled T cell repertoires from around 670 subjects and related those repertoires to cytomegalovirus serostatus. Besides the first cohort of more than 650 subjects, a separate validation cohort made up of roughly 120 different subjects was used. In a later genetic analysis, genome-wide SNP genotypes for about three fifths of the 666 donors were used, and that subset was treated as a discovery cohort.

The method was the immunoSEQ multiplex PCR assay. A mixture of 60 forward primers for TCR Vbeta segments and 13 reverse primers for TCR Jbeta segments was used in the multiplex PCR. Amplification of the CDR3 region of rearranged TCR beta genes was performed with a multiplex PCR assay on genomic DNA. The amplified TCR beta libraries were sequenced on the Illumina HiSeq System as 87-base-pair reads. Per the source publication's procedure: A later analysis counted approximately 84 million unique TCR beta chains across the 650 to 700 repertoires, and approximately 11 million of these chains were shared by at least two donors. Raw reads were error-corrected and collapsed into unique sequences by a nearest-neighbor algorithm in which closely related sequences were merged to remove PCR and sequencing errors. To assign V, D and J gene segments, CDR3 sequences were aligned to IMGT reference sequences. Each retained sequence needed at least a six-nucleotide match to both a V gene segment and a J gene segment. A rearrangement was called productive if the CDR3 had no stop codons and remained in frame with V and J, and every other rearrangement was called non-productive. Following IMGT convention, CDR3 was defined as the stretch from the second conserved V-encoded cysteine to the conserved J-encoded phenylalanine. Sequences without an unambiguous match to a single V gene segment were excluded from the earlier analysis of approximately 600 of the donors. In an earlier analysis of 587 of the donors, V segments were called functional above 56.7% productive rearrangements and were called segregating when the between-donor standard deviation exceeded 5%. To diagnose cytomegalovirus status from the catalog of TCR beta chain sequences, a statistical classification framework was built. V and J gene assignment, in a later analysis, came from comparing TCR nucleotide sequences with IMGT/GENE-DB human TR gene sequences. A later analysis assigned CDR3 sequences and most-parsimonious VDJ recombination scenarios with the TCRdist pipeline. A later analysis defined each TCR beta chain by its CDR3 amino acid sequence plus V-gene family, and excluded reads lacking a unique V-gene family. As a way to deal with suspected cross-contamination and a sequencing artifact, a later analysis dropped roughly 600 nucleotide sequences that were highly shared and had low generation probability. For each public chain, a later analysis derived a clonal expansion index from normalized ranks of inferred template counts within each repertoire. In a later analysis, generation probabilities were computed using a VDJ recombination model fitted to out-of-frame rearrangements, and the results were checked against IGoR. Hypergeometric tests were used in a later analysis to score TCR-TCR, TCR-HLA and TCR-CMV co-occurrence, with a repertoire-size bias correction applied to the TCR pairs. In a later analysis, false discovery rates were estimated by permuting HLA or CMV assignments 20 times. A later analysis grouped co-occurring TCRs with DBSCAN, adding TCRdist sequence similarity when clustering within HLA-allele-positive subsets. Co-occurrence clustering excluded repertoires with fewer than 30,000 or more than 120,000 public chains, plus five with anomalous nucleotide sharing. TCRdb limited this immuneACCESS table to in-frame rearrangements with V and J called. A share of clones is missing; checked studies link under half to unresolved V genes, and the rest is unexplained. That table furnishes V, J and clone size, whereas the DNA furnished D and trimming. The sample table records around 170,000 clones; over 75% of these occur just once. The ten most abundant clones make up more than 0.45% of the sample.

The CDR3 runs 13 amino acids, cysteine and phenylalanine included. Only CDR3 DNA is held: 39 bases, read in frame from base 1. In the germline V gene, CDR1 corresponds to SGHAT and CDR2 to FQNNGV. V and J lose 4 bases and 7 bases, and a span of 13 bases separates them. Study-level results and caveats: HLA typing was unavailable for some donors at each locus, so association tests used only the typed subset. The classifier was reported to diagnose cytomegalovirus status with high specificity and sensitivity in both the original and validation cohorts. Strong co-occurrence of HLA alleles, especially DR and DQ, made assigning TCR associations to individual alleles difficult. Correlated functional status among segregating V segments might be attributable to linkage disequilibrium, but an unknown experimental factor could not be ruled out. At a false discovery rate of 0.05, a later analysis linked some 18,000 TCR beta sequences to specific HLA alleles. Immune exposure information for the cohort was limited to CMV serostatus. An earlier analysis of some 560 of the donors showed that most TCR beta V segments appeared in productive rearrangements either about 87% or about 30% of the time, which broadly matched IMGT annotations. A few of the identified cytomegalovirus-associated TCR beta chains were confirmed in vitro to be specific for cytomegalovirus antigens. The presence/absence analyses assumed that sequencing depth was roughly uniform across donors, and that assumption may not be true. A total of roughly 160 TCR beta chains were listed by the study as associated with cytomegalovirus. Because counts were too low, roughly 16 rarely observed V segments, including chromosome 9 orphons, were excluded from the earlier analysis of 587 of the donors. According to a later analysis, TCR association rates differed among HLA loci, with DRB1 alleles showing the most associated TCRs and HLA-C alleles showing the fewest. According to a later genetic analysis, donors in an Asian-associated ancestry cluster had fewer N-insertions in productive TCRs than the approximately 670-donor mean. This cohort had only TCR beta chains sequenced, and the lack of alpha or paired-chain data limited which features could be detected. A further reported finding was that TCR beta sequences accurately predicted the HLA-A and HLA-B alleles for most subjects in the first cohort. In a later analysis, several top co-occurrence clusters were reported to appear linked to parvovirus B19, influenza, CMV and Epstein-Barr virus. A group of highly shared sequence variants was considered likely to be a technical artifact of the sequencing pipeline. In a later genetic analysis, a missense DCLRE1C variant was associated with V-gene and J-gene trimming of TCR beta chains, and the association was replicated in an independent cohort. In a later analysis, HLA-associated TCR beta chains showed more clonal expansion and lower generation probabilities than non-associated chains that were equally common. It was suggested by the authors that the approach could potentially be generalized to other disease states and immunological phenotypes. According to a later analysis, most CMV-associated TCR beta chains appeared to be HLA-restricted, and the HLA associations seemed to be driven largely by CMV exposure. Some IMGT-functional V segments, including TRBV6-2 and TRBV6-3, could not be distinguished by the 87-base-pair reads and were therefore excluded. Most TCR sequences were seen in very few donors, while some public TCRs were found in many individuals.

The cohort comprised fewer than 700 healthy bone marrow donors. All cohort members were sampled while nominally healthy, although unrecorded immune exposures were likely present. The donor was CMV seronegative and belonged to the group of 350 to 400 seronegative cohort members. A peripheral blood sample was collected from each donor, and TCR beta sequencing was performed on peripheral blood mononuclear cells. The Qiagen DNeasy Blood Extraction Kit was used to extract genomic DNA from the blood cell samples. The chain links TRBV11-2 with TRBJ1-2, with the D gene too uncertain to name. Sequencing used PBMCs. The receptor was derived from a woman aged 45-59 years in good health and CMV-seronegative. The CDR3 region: CASSWRARSGYTF. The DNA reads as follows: TGTGCCAGCAGCTGGAGGGCCCGTAGTGGCTACACCTTC.